The T cell receptor (beta chain) described here comes from a study of blood T cell repertoires in COVID-19. Original processing methods: Reference gene primer amplification yielded estimated nucleated cell counts. Using immunoSEQ multiplex PCR, the repertoire was profiled, and TCRdb retains in-frame clones only, with some absent. For V, J and clone size, that table is used; D and trimming come from the DNA. The sample holds roughly 63,000 clones; more than 75% are singletons and the top ten take over 9.5%. The ends lost 5 bases at V and 0 bases at J; junction bases unmatched: 12. Germline CDR1 reads KGHDR; CDR2 reads SFDVKD. The CDR3 has 19 residues.

The TCR sequence derives from a man of 80 years or more with acute or convalescent COVID-19. Sequenced sample: peripheral blood. The V gene is TRBV24-1, the J gene TRBJ2-2, with 9 bases identical to TRBD2. The CDR3 sequence: CATSVTPGTSFANTGELFF. The CDR3 coding sequence is TGTGCCACCAGTGTTACCCCAGGGACTAGCTTCGCGAACACCGGGGAGCTGTTTTTT.